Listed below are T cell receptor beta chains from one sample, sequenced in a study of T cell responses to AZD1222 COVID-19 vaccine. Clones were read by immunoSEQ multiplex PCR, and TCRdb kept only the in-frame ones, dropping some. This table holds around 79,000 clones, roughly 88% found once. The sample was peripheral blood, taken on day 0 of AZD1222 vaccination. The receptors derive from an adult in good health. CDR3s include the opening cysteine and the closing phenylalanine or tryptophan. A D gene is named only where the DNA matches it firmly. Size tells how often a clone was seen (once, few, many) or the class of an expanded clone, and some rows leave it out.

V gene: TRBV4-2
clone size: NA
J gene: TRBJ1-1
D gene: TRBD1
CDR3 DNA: TGTGCCAGCAGCCAAGCCAGACAGGGGGCGAACACTGAAGCTTTCTTT
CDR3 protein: CASSQARQGANTEAFF

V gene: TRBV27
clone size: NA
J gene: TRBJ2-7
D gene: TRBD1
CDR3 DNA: TGTGCCAGCAGTTTGGCAGGGGGCGAGCAGTACTTC
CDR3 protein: CASSLAGGEQYF

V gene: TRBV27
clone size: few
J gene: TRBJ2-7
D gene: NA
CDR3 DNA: TGTGCCAGCAAGGGGGGGGGCCCCTCGGCGCTCTACGAGCAGTACTTC
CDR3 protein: CASKGGGPSALYEQYF

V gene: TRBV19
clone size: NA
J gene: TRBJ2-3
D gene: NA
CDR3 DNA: TGTGCCAGTAGTACGGGGCCGGCCCCAGATACGCAGTATTTT
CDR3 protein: CASSTGPAPDTQYF

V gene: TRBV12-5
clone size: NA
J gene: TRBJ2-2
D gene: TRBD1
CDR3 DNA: TGTGCTAGTGGTATAACCGGGACAGGGTATAACACCGGGGAGCTGTTTTTT
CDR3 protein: CASGITGTGYNTGELFF

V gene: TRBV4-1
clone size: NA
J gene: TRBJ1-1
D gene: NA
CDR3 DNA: TGCGCCAGCAGCCAAGATTTGGGCTCCTCGAACACTGAAGCTTTCTTT
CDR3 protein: CASSQDLGSSNTEAFF

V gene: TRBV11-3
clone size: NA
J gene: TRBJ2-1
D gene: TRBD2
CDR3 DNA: TGTGCCAGCAGCAAACGGGACTACAAGGATGAGCAGTTCTTC
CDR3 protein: CASSKRDYKDEQFF

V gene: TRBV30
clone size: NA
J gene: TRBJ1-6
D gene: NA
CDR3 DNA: TGTGCCTGGAGTACCCAGGGTAATTCACCCCTCCACTTT
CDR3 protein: CAWSTQGNSPLHF

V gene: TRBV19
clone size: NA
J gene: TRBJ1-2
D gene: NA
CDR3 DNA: TGTGCCAGTAGTCCTAAAGGGGGGACTGGCTACACCTTC
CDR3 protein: CASSPKGGTGYTF

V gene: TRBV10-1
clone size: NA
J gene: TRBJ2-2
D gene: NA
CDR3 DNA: TGCGCCAGCAGTGAGAATCAGGTCACCGGGGAGCTGTTTTTT
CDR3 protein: CASSENQVTGELFF

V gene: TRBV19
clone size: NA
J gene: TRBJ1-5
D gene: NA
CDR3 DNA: TGTGCCAGTAGGACAAGTTACGGCAATCAGCCCCAGCATTTT
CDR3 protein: CASRTSYGNQPQHF

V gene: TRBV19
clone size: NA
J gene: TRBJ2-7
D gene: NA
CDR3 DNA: TGTGCCAGTAGTTATGGACCAAATTACGAGCAGTACTTC
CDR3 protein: CASSYGPNYEQYF

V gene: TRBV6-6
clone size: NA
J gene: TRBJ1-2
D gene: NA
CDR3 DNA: TGTGCCAGCAGTTACTGGGGCGGGCAGGGCTACACCTTC
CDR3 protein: CASSYWGGQGYTF

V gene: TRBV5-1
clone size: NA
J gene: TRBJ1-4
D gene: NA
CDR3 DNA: TGCGCCAGCAGCTTGGCCCGTGCAACTAATGAAAAACTGTTTTTT
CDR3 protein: CASSLARATNEKLFF

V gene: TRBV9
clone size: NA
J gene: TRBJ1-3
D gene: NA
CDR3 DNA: TGTGCCAGCAGCGTCCATACAGCAGCTGGAAACACCATATATTTT
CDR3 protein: CASSVHTAAGNTIYF

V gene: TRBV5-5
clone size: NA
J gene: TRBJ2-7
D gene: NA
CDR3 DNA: TGTGCCAGCAGCTTGATAGCAACCTACGAGCAGTACTTC
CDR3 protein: CASSLIATYEQYF

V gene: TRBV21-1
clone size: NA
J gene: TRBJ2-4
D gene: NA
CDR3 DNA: TGTGCCAGCACAAGAGCGGGAGCCAAAAACATTCAGTACTTC
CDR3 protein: CASTRAGAKNIQYF

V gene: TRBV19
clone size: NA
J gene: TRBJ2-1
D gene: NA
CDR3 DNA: TGTGCCAGTAGTACCACAGGGGAGGCACACAATGAGCAGTTCTTC
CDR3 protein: CASSTTGEAHNEQFF

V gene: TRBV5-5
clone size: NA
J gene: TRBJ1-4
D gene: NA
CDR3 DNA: TGTGCCAGCAGCTTAGGGATCAACCAGCGCGAAAAACTGTTTTTT
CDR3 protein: CASSLGINQREKLFF

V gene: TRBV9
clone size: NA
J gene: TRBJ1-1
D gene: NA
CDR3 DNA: TGTGCCAGCAGCGTAGGGGCCGGGAACACTGAAGCTTTCTTT
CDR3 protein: CASSVGAGNTEAFF

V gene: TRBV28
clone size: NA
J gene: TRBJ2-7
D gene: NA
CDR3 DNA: TGTGCCAGCAGTTTCGAGGGGTTCTCCTACGAGCAGTACTTC
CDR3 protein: CASSFEGFSYEQYF

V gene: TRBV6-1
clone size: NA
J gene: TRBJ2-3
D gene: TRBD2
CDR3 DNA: TGTGCCAGCAGTGGGTCCGGGACTAGCGCCGCAGATACGCAGTATTTT
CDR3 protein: CASSGSGTSAADTQYF

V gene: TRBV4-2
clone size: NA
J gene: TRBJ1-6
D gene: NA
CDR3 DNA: TGTGCCAGCAGCCAAGGAAGAAGAGGACAGCCTTCCTATAATTCACCCCTCCACTTT
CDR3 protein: CASSQGRRGQPSYNSPLHF

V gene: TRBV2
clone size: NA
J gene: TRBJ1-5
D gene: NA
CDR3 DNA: TGTGCCAGCAGTGTCCGACAGGGCAATCAGCCCCAGCATTTT
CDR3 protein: CASSVRQGNQPQHF

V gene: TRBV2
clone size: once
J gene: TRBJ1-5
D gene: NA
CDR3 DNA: TGTGCCAGCAGTCCTCCCCAGCATTTT
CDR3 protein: CASSPPQHF

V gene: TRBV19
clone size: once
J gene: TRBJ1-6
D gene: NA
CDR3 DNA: TGTGCCAGTAGTATAGATCCCCCAGGGAAATATAATTCACCCCTCCACTTT
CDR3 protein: CASSIDPPGKYNSPLHF

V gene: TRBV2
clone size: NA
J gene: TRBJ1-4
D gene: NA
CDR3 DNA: TGTGCCAGCAGTGACCAGGGAAGTAATGAAAAACTGTTTTTT
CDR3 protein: CASSDQGSNEKLFF

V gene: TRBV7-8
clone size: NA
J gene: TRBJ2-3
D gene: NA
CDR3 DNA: TGTGCCAGCAGCTTAGATCAGGGGGGCCGGGGAGATACGCAGTATTTT
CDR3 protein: CASSLDQGGRGDTQYF

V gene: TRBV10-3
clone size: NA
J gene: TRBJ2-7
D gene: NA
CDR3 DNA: TGTGCCATCAGTGAGTCCGGACCAAAGTACGAGCAGTACTTC
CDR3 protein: CAISESGPKYEQYF

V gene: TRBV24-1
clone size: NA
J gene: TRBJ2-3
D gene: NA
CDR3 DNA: TGTGCACAAATGGGGGTGGGGGGCACAGATACGCAGTATTTT
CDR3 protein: CAQMGVGGTDTQYF

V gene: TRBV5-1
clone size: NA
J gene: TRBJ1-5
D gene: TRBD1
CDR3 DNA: TGCGCCAGCAGCCCTGGGACAGCACATAGCAATCAGCCCCAGCATTTT
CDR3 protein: CASSPGTAHSNQPQHF